These 15 T cell receptor beta chains originate from one sample sequenced in a study of cytomegalovirus exposure and HLA in healthy donors. The table came from immunoSEQ multiplex PCR; TCRdb's copy has only in-frame clones and leaves some out. The profile shows tens of thousands of clones, about 93% of them singletons. The material sequenced was PBMCs. The receptors originated from a young man in good health and CMV-seronegative.

V and J are TRBV2 and TRBJ2-3, with a weak D call TRBD2 (5 bases). The germline V and J ends were trimmed by 4 bases and 11 bases, with 10 bases remaining between them. CDR3 length: 11 residues. CDR1 and CDR2 from the germline V gene are SNHLY and FYNNEI. CDR3 sequence (DNA): TGTGCCAGCAGTGGAGGGATTGGGCAGTATTTT. Translation: CASSGGIGQYF.

V usage is TRBV5-8 and J usage is TRBJ2-1; 7 positions match TRBD2. Germline CDR1 is SGHTS and CDR2 is YDEGEE. Trimming removed 0 bases from V and 9 bases from J; junction bases left unmatched: 15. This CDR3 comprises 17 residues. CDR3: CASSLALIAGVASEQFF. For the CDR3, the DNA is TGTGCCAGCAGCTTGGCACTCATCGCGGGAGTGGCGAGTGAGCAGTTCTTC.

This chain links TRBV7-2 with TRBJ2-3, with D perhaps TRBD2 (6 bases). The CDR3 runs to 15 residues. V lost 5 bases and J 0 bases, leaving 12 bases between the germline ends. Germline loops: CDR1 SGHTA, CDR2 FQGNSA. The CDR3 DNA is TGTGCCAGCAGCCTTAGCGGTCATAGCACAGATACGCAGTATTTT. Translated: CASSLSGHSTDTQYF.

The J gene is TRBJ1-1, the V gene TRBV27; weak D call: TRBD1 (5 bases). Germline CDR1 MNHEY, CDR2 SMNVEV (reference sequence). Trimming pared 3 bases from V and 5 bases from J, leaving 10 bases between. CDR3 size: 13 residues. The CDR3 nucleotides are TGTGCCAGCAGTTTCAGGGAGGTGACTGAAGCTTTCTTT. Protein: CASSFREVTEAFF.

J is TRBJ2-3 and V is TRBV4-3; 10 bases are shared with TRBD2. The trim removed 0 bases at V and 0 bases at J, leaving 18 bases unmatched. Germline loops: CDR1 LGHNA, CDR2 YSLEER. The CDR3 totals 22 residues. In nucleotides, the CDR3 is TGCGCCAGCAGCCAAGACAGGCACCCTTTTCCGGGACTAGCGACGAGCACAGATACGCAGTATTTT. Protein: CASSQDRHPFPGLATSTDTQYF.

The chain recombines TRBV30 with TRBJ1-3; D remains unclear. The germline V gene encodes CDR1 GTSNPN and CDR2 SVGIG (reference sequence). V was clipped by 0 bases and J by 4 bases, with 7 bases between them. This CDR3 spans 13 amino acids. DNA of the CDR3: TGTGCCTGGAGTGTACAGAGAGGAAACACCATATATTTT. It encodes CAWSVQRGNTIYF.

The count of this clone is one. The chain couples TRBV29-1 to TRBJ2-7, with TRBD2 matching 14 bases. The CDR3 length is 15 residues. Germline V lookup: CDR1 SQVTM, CDR2 ANQGSEA. J was trimmed by 3 bases and V by 6 bases; bases with no gene match: 7. The CDR3 spells CSVAGTSGSNYEQYF. The CDR3 DNA reads TGCAGCGTCGCCGGGACTAGCGGGAGCAACTACGAGCAGTACTTC.

A few counts support this clone. For the CDR3, the DNA is TGTGCCAGTTTAGTAACTGGGGCCAACGTCCTGACTTTC. Translated: CASLVTGANVLTF. The V call is TRBV28, the J call TRBJ2-6; D call uncertain. The CDR3 is 13 amino acids. The V end lost 9 bases, the J end lost 2 bases, and 8 bases lay between the germline ends. CDR1 MDHEN and CDR2 SYDVKM come from the germline V gene. Full variable domain (outside the CDR3, taken from reference TRBV28 and TRBJ2-6): DVKVTQSSRYLVKRTGEKVFLECVQDMDHENMFWYRQDPGLGLRLIYFSYDVKMKEKGDIPEGYSVSREKKERFSLILESASTNQTSMYLCASLVTGANVLTFGAGSRLTVL.

The chain is built from TRBV4-3 and TRBJ2-3; a weak D match, TRBD2 (6 bases). Germline loops: CDR1 LGHNA, CDR2 YSLEER. V was pared by 4 bases and J by 2 bases, with 16 bases between. There are 16 residues in the CDR3. The CDR3 DNA reads as TGCGCCAGCAGCCCCCAGGGCGGAGGGGACACAGATACGCAGTATTTT. Translating gives CASSPQGGGDTDTQYF.

The chain combines TRBV18 with TRBJ2-1, with D perhaps TRBD2 (7 bases). From germline, CDR1 is KGHSH and CDR2 LQKENI. CDR3 length equals 14 residues. Deletions cut 2 bases from V and 6 bases from J, with 11 bases between. The CDR3 DNA sequence: TGTGCCAGCTCACCAGGGGGGGGCGGCAATGAGCAGTTCTTC. Translation: CASSPGGGGNEQFF.

The V and J genes are TRBV6-5 and TRBJ1-1; D is possibly TRBD1 (6 bases). The CDR3 consists of 13 residues. The germline V gene has CDR1 MNHEY and CDR2 SVGAGI. Between the trimmed V and J ends, which lost 7 bases and 4 bases, there was a span of 13 bases. The CDR3: CASTQGPSTEAFF. CDR3 nucleotides: TGTGCCAGCACTCAGGGGCCGAGCACTGAAGCTTTCTTT.

The chain employs TRBV6-1 and TRBJ1-5; no definite D call. V lost 2 bases, J lost 2 bases, and 7 bases lay in between. The V gene's germline CDR1 is MNHNS and CDR2 SASEGT. The CDR3 has 14 amino acids. The CDR3 loop reads CASSEYLGNQPQHF. The CDR3 DNA reads TGTGCCAGCAGTGAATACTTGGGCAATCAGCCCCAGCATTTT.

This chain uses TRBV27 with TRBJ1-6; D is uncertain. From germline, CDR1 is MNHEY and CDR2 SMNVEV (reference sequence). V shed 5 bases and J shed 5 bases, with 13 bases lying between them. This CDR3 is 15 amino acids long. As DNA, the CDR3 is TGTGCCAGCAGTCCCGGCGGGGTTGATAATTCACCCCTCCACTTT. This codes for CASSPGGVDNSPLHF.

V and J are TRBV25-1 and TRBJ1-1; D gene ambiguous. From germline, CDR1 is MGHDK and CDR2 SYGVNS. V lost 2 bases and J lost 6, with 4 bases in between. CDR3 size: 11 residues. CDR3 in amino acids: CASSERAEAFF. CDR3 nucleotides: TGTGCCAGCAGTGAACGGGCTGAAGCTTTCTTT.

The genes are TRBV5-4 and TRBJ1-4, with D perhaps matching TRBD1 (6 bases). The V gene lost 4 bases and the J gene lost 8 bases, with 21 bases spanning the gap. The V gene's germline CDR1 is SGHNT and CDR2 YYREEE (reference sequence). The CDR3 contains 16 residues. CDR3: CASSPNTGKQGEKLFF. In nucleotides, the CDR3 is TGTGCCAGCAGCCCAAATACAGGGAAGCAAGGGGAAAAACTGTTTTTT. The full variable domain, in which reference TRBV5-4 and TRBJ1-4 provide the parts outside the CDR3, is ETGVTQSPTHLIKTRGQQVTLRCSSQSGHNTVSWYQQALGQGPQFIFQYYREEENGRGNFPPRFSGLQFPNYSSELNVNALELDDSALYLCASSPNTGKQGEKLFFGSGTQLSVL.